These 5 T cell receptor beta chains were sequenced from one sample in a study of beta chain features in type 1 diabetes. The isolated RNA, all of it, was reverse transcribed, so expressed TCRB transcripts were what got sequenced. Measured with immunoSEQ multiplex PCR; TCRdb has only the in-frame clones, and not every one. The sample contains roughly 500,000 clones, 25% to 35% of which appear only once. The source material was naive CD4+ T cells from blood. These receptors were obtained from a man in his late teens or twenties in good health.

This chain joins TRBV7-2 and TRBJ2-3, with D tentatively TRBD1 (5 bases). Trimming took 5 bases from V and 4 from J, leaving 13 bases between them. The CDR3 is 14 residues long. Looked up from germline, CDR1 is SGHTA and CDR2 is FQGNSA. The CDR3: CASSDRSKADTQYF. The CDR3 bases are TGTGCCAGCAGCGACAGATCGAAGGCAGATACGCAGTATTTT.

The CDR3 protein is CASSLEVGGVTDTQYF. CDR3 bases: TGTGCCAGCAGCTTAGAAGTGGGAGGAGTCACAGATACGCAGTATTTT. V gene TRBV7-8 combines with J gene TRBJ2-3, with a weak D call TRBD2 (6 bases). The germline gives CDR1 SGHVS, CDR2 FQNEAQ. The CDR3 is 16 residues long. V lost 1 base to trimming and J lost 2 bases, with 13 bases between them.

This clone was counted between two and nine times. This sample includes further DNA sequences coding for the same CDR3. The chain joins TRBV10-3 to TRBJ2-2; 9 nucleotides line up with TRBD1. Unmatched junction bases numbered 1, after V lost 6 bases and J lost 5 bases. This CDR3 has 13 residues. Germline lookup yields CDR1 ENHRY and CDR2 SYGVKD. The CDR3 coding sequence is TGTGCCATCAGGGGGACAGGGACCGGGGAGCTGTTTTTT. This gives the protein CAIRGTGTGELFF.

In this sample, this clone turned up many times. This chain uses TRBV2 with TRBJ1-2; D unresolved. With 1 base removed from V and 5 bases from J, the gap between germline ends came to 8 bases. The CDR3 contains 13 residues. Per the germline V gene, CDR1 is SNHLY and CDR2 is FYNNEI. CDR3 amino acids: CASSEGRGYGYTF. The DNA of the CDR3 is TGTGCCAGCAGTGAAGGCAGAGGATATGGCTACACCTTC.

A word on this clone: Other DNA sequences in the sample encode the same CDR3. The rearrangement uses TRBV10-3 and TRBJ2-5, with 11 bases identical to TRBD2. CDR1 ENHRY and CDR2 SYGVKD come from the germline V gene. After removal of 0 bases from V and 1 base from J, the junction contained 1 base not matched to a gene. This CDR3 is 16 amino acids long. This CDR3 reads CAISESLAGGQETQYF. DNA of the CDR3: TGTGCCATCAGTGAGTCGCTAGCGGGAGGCCAAGAGACCCAGTACTTC.